This T cell receptor beta chain was identified during a study of blood T cell repertoires in COVID-19. Background on the study: Specimens from acute and convalescent COVID-19 originated in the United States, Italy and Spain.

This clone has a single count. TCRdb's copy holds only in-frame clones and misses some; the assay was immunoSEQ multiplex PCR. This table has 160,000 or so clones, roughly 80% appearing once. The source material was PBMCs or T cells enriched from blood (not recorded which). The clonotype comes from a woman aged 40 to 50 with acute COVID-19.

The CDR3 DNA is TGTGCCAGCAGTTTTTGGACTAGCCGAGGGGCCTACGAGCAGTACTTC. Protein: CASSFWTSRGAYEQYF. The V gene is TRBV27, the J gene TRBJ2-7; TRBD2 agrees at 8 bases. The CDR3 extends over 16 amino acids. The trim removed 3 bases at V and 2 bases at J, leaving 9 bases unmatched. The germline gives CDR1 MNHEY, CDR2 SMNVEV (reference sequence).